The rows below give T cell receptor beta chains drawn from one sample of a study of T cell responses to AZD1222 COVID-19 vaccine. Only in-frame clones appear in the TCRdb table, and some are missing; sequencing was by immunoSEQ multiplex PCR. The sample yields 95,000 to 110,000 clones, about 90% seen once. The sample was peripheral blood, taken on day 0 of AZD1222 vaccination. The receptors shown here come from an adult in good health. Each CDR3 is given with its conserved first and last residue. The D gene is left open where the match is weak. Expanded clones get a size class; other rows say once, few or many, or leave the size out.

clone_size | j_call | d_call | v_call | cdr3_nt | cdr3_aa
- | TRBJ2-7 | - | TRBV10-3 | TGTGCCATCAGAGGGGGACCGATCCCCTACGAGCAGTACTTC | CAIRGGPIPYEQYF
- | TRBJ1-6 | - | TRBV18 | TGTGCCAGCTCACCACAACAGGGTGTTGATTCACCCCTCCACTTT | CASSPQQGVDSPLHF
- | TRBJ2-3 | TRBD2 | TRBV5-1 | TGCGCCAGCAGCCAAACTAGCGGGGCCGATACGCAGTATTTT | CASSQTSGADTQYF
- | TRBJ2-7 | TRBD2 | TRBV7-3 | TGTGCCAGCAGCCAAAGCGGGGGGCCTAACTACGAGCAGTACTTC | CASSQSGGPNYEQYF
once | TRBJ2-7 | - | TRBV29-1 | TGCAGCGTGAGAGTGGAACTATCCTCCTCCTCCTACGAGCAGTACTTC | CSVRVELSSSSYEQYF
once | TRBJ2-7 | - | TRBV14 | TGTGCCAGCAGCCAAAACTACGAGCAGTACTTC | CASSQNYEQYF
- | TRBJ1-3 | TRBD1 | TRBV4-1 | TGCGCCAGCAGCCAAGAGATTCTGAAGGACAGGGGGCATGGAAACACCATATATTTT | CASSQEILKDRGHGNTIYF
- | TRBJ1-1 | TRBD1 | TRBV19 | TGTGCCAGTAGTAACAGGGGGGCGGCCACTGAAGCTTTCTTT | CASSNRGAATEAFF
- | TRBJ2-2 | TRBD1 | TRBV19 | TGTGCCAGTAGCCTCTCACAGGGGCACACCGGGGAGCTGTTTTTT | CASSLSQGHTGELFF
- | TRBJ1-1 | - | TRBV5-1 | TGCGCCAGCAGTCCGGTCAGGTCATTTAACACTGAAGCTTTCTTT | CASSPVRSFNTEAFF
- | TRBJ2-5 | - | TRBV30 | TGTGCCTGGAACCCTGCCAGGGTTCCAGAGACCCAGTACTTC | CAWNPARVPETQYF
- | TRBJ1-2 | - | TRBV5-4 | TGTGCCAGCAGCTTGGCCAAACAGTATGGCTACACCTTC | CASSLAKQYGYTF
- | TRBJ1-2 | - | TRBV12-3/TRBV12-4 | TGTGCCAGCAGTCGATTACTCTATGGCTACACCTTC | CASSRLLYGYTF
- | TRBJ1-5 | - | TRBV19 | TGTGCCAGTAGTGGGTCAGGAGGCAATCAGCCCCAGCATTTT | CASSGSGGNQPQHF
- | TRBJ1-2 | TRBD1 | TRBV7-2 | TGTGCCAGCAGCTTACCCAGGGGGTTCAACTATGGCTACACCTTC | CASSLPRGFNYGYTF
- | TRBJ1-6 | - | TRBV5-1 | TGCGCCAGCAGCTTGGCCAACCCAGGGCTGAATTCACCCCTCCACTTT | CASSLANPGLNSPLHF
- | TRBJ1-1 | - | TRBV15 | TGTGCCACCAGCAGAGAACACAGGGACCCTGAAGCTTTCTTT | CATSREHRDPEAFF
- | TRBJ1-6 | - | TRBV6-1 | TGTGCCAGCAGTGAATACAGGGAGGATTCACCCCTCCACTTT | CASSEYREDSPLHF
- | TRBJ2-5 | - | TRBV6-4 | TGTGCCAGCAGTGAGGCCCCGGGTGGGACCCAGTACTTC | CASSEAPGGTQYF
- | TRBJ1-2 | TRBD1 | TRBV2 | TGTGCCAGCAGGGAGACAGGGGTATTGGAGGGCTACACCTTC | CASRETGVLEGYTF
- | TRBJ2-7 | TRBD2 | TRBV5-1 | TGCGCCAGCAGCTTGGTGCGGGGGTCCCCCTACGAGCAGTACTTC | CASSLVRGSPYEQYF
- | TRBJ2-7 | TRBD2 | TRBV3-1/TRBV3-2 | TGTGCCAGCAGCCTCTTCGCGGGGGGGCTCAACGAGCAGTACTTC | CASSLFAGGLNEQYF
- | TRBJ1-4 | TRBD1 | TRBV7-6 | TGTGCCAGCAGCCCAGTCCCGGGACAGGGGGCTACTAATGAAAAACTGTTTTTT | CASSPVPGQGATNEKLFF
- | TRBJ1-2 | - | TRBV29-1 | TGCAGCGTTGAAGCCTGGCAGAAAGTTGGCTACACCTTC | CSVEAWQKVGYTF
few | TRBJ1-5 | - | TRBV6-1 | TGTGCCAGCAGTGAGTCTCTCAGGGGCAATCAGCCCCAGCATTTT | CASSESLRGNQPQHF
- | TRBJ1-6 | - | TRBV6-5 | TGTGCCACCAGCAACTATAATTCACCCCTCCACTTT | CATSNYNSPLHF
- | TRBJ2-7 | TRBD1 | TRBV10-3 | TGTGCCATCAGAGCGCTAGGGGGCGACGACGAGCAGTACTTC | CAIRALGGDDEQYF
- | TRBJ1-2 | - | TRBV6-5 | TGTGCCAGCAGACCAACTGGGTTCCCTGGCTACACCTTC | CASRPTGFPGYTF
- | TRBJ1-2 | - | TRBV27 | TGTGCCAGCAGTCTTAGGGCAGTATTATCCGAGTATACCTTC | CASSLRAVLSEYTF
once | TRBJ1-6 | - | TRBV4-3 | TGCGCCAGCAGCCGAGGGCAGGGCGCGAACAATTCACCCCTCCACTTT | CASSRGQGANNSPLHF
once | TRBJ2-3 | - | TRBV11-2 | TGTGCCAGCAGCCCTGGTGCAGAGCGGTCAGATACGCAGTATTTT | CASSPGAERSDTQYF
- | TRBJ1-1 | - | TRBV7-2 | TGTGCCAGCAGCTTATATGCTGGGACGTCTGAAGCTTTCTTT | CASSLYAGTSEAFF
once | TRBJ1-2 | TRBD1 | TRBV19 | TGTGCCAGTAGATTCCGGGACAGGGGACAGTTTCGGGATGGCTACACCTTC | CASRFRDRGQFRDGYTF
- | TRBJ1-6 | - | TRBV4-3 | TGCGCCAGCAGCCAAGATGGTCAGAATAATTCACCCCTCCACTTT | CASSQDGQNNSPLHF
- | TRBJ1-4 | - | TRBV5-1 | TGCGCCAGCAGCTTACAGACTGCGATTAATGAAAAACTGTTTTTT | CASSLQTAINEKLFF
- | TRBJ2-7 | - | TRBV7-2 | TGTGCCAGCAGCTTAGTGCCAGTTAGCTCCTACGAGCAGTACTTC | CASSLVPVSSYEQYF
- | TRBJ2-1 | - | TRBV4-2 | TGTGCCAGCAGCCAAGATGTGGACTCTTACAATGAGCAGTTCTTC | CASSQDVDSYNEQFF
- | TRBJ1-6 | TRBD1 | TRBV19 | TGTGCCAGTAGTACAGGGGGCGCTCCCTACTATAATTCACCCCTCCACTTT | CASSTGGAPYYNSPLHF
- | TRBJ1-2 | TRBD1 | TRBV12-5 | TGTGCTAGTGGACCCCGACAGGGAGGGTATGGCTACACCTTC | CASGPRQGGYGYTF
- | TRBJ2-1 | - | TRBV11-2 | TGTGCCAGCAGCTTAAACGGACCCCTCAATGAGCAGTTCTTC | CASSLNGPLNEQFF
- | TRBJ1-4 | TRBD1 | TRBV5-1 | TGCGCCAGCAGCTCACAACCGGGACAGGGGATGGCTAATGAAAAACTGTTTTTT | CASSSQPGQGMANEKLFF
- | TRBJ1-3 | - | TRBV6-2/TRBV6-3 | TGTGCCAGCAGTTACGGGGCGTCGGGCTCTGGAAACACCATATATTTT | CASSYGASGSGNTIYF
- | TRBJ2-3 | - | TRBV6-1 | TGTGCCAGCAGTGAACAACCCCTCACAGATACGCAGTATTTT | CASSEQPLTDTQYF
- | TRBJ1-4 | TRBD1 | TRBV19 | TGTGCCAGTAGGACAGGGTTTGAAAAACTGTTTTTT | CASRTGFEKLFF
- | TRBJ2-3 | - | TRBV19 | TGTGCCAGTAAGGACTTAATCACAGATACGCAGTATTTT | CASKDLITDTQYF
- | TRBJ1-1 | - | TRBV7-6 | TGTGCCAGCAGCTCTGACCGGATAGCTTTCTTT | CASSSDRIAFF
- | TRBJ1-4 | TRBD1 | TRBV5-6 | TGTGCCAGCAGCTTCGGGACAGTATATGAAAAACTGTTTTTT | CASSFGTVYEKLFF